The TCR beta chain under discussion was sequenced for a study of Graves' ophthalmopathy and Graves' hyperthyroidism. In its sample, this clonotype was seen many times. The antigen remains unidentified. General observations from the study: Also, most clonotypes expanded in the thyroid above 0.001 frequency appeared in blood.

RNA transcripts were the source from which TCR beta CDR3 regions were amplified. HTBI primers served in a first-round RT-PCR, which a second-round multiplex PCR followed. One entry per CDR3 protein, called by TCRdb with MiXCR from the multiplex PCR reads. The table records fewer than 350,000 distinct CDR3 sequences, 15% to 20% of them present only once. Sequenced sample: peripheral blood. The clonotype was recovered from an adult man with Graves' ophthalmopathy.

The CDR3 is CASSPQGSIPNSPLHF. For the CDR3, the DNA is TGTGCCAGCTCACCTCAGGGTTCTATCCCTAATTCACCCCTCCACTTT. The chain has TRBV18 and TRBJ1-6, with D maybe TRBD1 (5 bases). V was trimmed by 3 bases and J by 6 bases, leaving 15 bases between them. CDR1 and CDR2 (germline): KGHSH, LQKENI. This CDR3 has 16 amino acids.